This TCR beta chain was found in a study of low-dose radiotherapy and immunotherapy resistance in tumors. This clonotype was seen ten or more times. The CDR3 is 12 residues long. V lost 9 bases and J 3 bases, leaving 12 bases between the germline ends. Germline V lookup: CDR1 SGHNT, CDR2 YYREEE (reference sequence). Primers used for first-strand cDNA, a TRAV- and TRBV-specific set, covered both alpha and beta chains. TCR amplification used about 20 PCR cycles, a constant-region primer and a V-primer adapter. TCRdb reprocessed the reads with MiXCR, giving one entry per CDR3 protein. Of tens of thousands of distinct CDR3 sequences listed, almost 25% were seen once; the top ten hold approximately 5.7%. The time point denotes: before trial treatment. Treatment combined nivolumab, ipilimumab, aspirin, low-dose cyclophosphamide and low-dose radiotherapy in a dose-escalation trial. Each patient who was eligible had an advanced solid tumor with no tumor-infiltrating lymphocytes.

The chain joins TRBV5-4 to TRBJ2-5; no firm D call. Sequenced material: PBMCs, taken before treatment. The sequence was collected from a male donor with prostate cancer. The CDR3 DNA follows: TGTGCCATCGGACGGGCCGAAGAGACCCAGTACTTC. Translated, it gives CAIGRAEETQYF.